The T cell receptor beta chain described here comes from a study of blood T cell repertoires in COVID-19. The wider study: T cells, B-cell-depleted T cells, or PBMCs provided the cDNA or gDNA that served as material.

This clone was recorded once. The protocol was immunoSEQ multiplex PCR, while the TCRdb copy is restricted to in-frame clones and leaves out a portion. The sample records 250,000 to 350,000 clones, approximately 84% being singletons. Germline V gene lookup returns CDR1 MNHEY and CDR2 SVGEGT. J gave up 1 base and V 6 bases, and 9 bases lay outside the gene matches. The CDR3 extends over 16 amino acids. This TCR was recovered from a person in their 70s with COVID-19, enrolled during active disease. Sequenced: peripheral blood. The V call is TRBV6-2 or TRBV6-3, the J call TRBJ1-5, with 7 bases matching TRBD1. CDR3 bases: TGTGCCAGCAGCTATAGACAGGGATCGAGCAATCAGCCCCAGCATTTT. Translated: CASSYRQGSSNQPQHF.